A single sample gave rise to the 24 T cell receptor beta chains below, sequenced in a study of response to subunit inactivated influenza vaccine. TCRdb redid the calling of the RT-PCR reads with MiXCR, one entry per CDR3 protein. This sample carries fewer than 800,000 distinct CDR3 sequences, approximately 14% of them seen once, and the ten largest clones take about 9.9%. Here the sequenced sample was PBMCs from blood, taken 11 to 12 days after vaccination. The source of these receptors is a man over 45 who received an inactivated influenza vaccine.

This clonotype appeared many times. This sequence joins TRBV12-3 or TRBV12-4 and TRBJ2-5; 7 nucleotides align to TRBD1. The CDR3 totals 14 residues. V dropped 5 bases and J dropped 5; count of bases not matched to a gene: 8. The CDR3 protein is CASSTTGVGETQYF. CDR3 nucleotide sequence: TGTGCCAGCAGTACAACAGGGGTTGGGGAGACCCAGTACTTC.

J is TRBJ2-7 and V is TRBV12-3 or TRBV12-4, with D possibly being TRBD1 (5 bases). CDR3 length equals 13 residues. Trimming removed 2 bases from V and 5 bases from J, with 10 bases in between. This chain's CDR3 is CASSLKGRDEQYF. Written as DNA, the CDR3 is TGTGCCAGCAGTTTAAAGGGGCGCGACGAGCAGTACTTC.

The chain uses TRBV10-3 and TRBJ2-7; a weak D match, TRBD1 (5 bases). CDR3 size: 14 residues. V was shortened by 5 bases and J by 0 bases, with 11 bases between the two germline ends. Germline values: CDR1 ENHRY, CDR2 SYGVKD. CDR3 sequence reads: CAISRQIDSYEQYF. CDR3 sequence (DNA): TGTGCCATCAGTAGACAGATCGACTCCTACGAGCAGTACTTC.

The chain carries TRBV3-1 and TRBJ2-2; D could derive from TRBD1 or TRBD2 (7 bases each). The CDR3 consists of 14 residues. Per germline, CDR1 LGHDT and CDR2 YNNKEL (reference sequence). Trimming took 2 bases from V and 14 from J, leaving 18 bases between them. CDR3 sequence: CASSQQGVGDYLFF. The CDR3 DNA follows: TGTGCCAGCAGCCAACAGGGGGTCGGGGACTACCTGTTTTTT.

This clonotype was found a few times. DNA for the CDR3: TGCGCCAGCAGCCAAGATACGGGGGGCCAAGAGACCCAGTACTTC. Translation gives CASSQDTGGQETQYF. The V call is TRBV4-1, the J call TRBJ2-5; 7 bases fit TRBD2. V was clipped by 0 bases and J by 1 base; unmatched bases: 2. The V gene's germline CDR1 is MGHRA and CDR2 YSYEKL. The CDR3 has 15 residues.

This clonotype was found a few times. The rearrangement links TRBV6-5 to TRBJ2-3; TRBD1 matches 7 bases. The germline V gene has CDR1 MNHEY and CDR2 SVGAGI. This CDR3 spans 12 amino acids. J was trimmed by 12 bases and V by 5 bases; bases with no gene match: 8. The CDR3: CASSGQESLQYF. DNA of the CDR3: TGTGCCAGCAGTGGACAGGAATCGCTTCAGTATTTT.

The V and J genes are TRBV7-2 and TRBJ2-1; no clear D. Germline-derived CDR1 and CDR2 are SGHTA and FQGNSA. The CDR3 runs 14 residues. V was clipped by 3 bases and J by 5 bases, with 11 bases between them. The CDR3 sequence is CASSFRYRDNEQFF. CDR3 nucleotides: TGTGCCAGCAGCTTTCGGTATCGTGACAATGAGCAGTTCTTC.

Worth noting for this clonotype: The junction shows a germline mismatch at one end, possibly a read error. The rearrangement uses TRBV12-3 or TRBV12-4 and TRBJ2-1; 8 positions agree with TRBD2. This CDR3 contains 14 residues. CDR3 nucleotide sequence: TGTGCCAGCAGGTTAGCGGGAACCTACAATGAGCAGTTCTTC. Amino acid sequence: CASRLAGTYNEQFF.

Only a few counts were recorded for this clonotype. The J gene is TRBJ2-2, the V gene TRBV6-1; perhaps TRBD1 as D (6 bases). Trimming pared 6 bases from V and 0 bases from J, leaving 11 bases between. CDR3 length equals 15 residues. CDR1 is MNHNS and CDR2 is SASEGT in the germline V gene. The DNA for the CDR3 is TGTGCCAGCAGCCGACAGGACCCGAACACCGGGGAGCTGTTTTTT. It encodes CASSRQDPNTGELFF.

This clonotype has only a few counts. The chain recombines TRBV7-3 with TRBJ2-2; maybe TRBD2 (5 bases). This CDR3 contains 18 residues. Germline CDR1 is SGHTA and CDR2 is FQGTGA. V was trimmed by 3 bases and J by 0 bases, leaving 17 bases between them. The chain's CDR3 is CASSFSTGGGANTGELFF. The DNA for the CDR3 is TGTGCCAGCAGCTTCAGCACGGGCGGAGGTGCGAACACCGGGGAGCTGTTTTTT.

Remarks on this clonotype: Likely a read error: the CDR3 ends without its conserved phenylalanine or tryptophan. Here the CDR3 DNA reads TGTGCCAGCAGTCTACAGGGATCCTATGGCTACACCTTA. Its protein product is CASSLQGSYGYTL. The chain has TRBV12-3 or TRBV12-4 and TRBJ1-2; D perhaps matches TRBD1 (6 bases). Trimming removed 5 bases at V and 4 bases at J, with 11 bases between. The CDR3 consists of 13 residues.

This clonotype was recorded a few times. V and J are TRBV20-1 and TRBJ2-3; D not certain. The CDR3 is made up of 15 amino acids. V was clipped by 0 bases and J by 4 bases, with 14 bases between them. The germline V gene encodes CDR1 DFQATT and CDR2 SNEGSKA (reference sequence). The CDR3 DNA reads as TGCAGTGCTAGAGAGGCCCGCCAAATATCAGATACGCAGTATTTT. It translates to CSAREARQISDTQYF.

The V call is TRBV24-1, the J call TRBJ2-5; the match to TRBD1 covers 7 bases. Trimming removed 4 bases from V and 2 bases from J; junction bases left unmatched: 9. CDR3 length equals 16 residues. Germline lookup yields CDR1 KGHDR and CDR2 SFDVKD. The CDR3 DNA sequence: TGTGCCACCAGTGAGACCACAGGGGCCGGGCAAGAGACCCAGTACTTC. This encodes CATSETTGAGQETQYF.

This chain links TRBV5-1 with TRBJ2-1; TRBD1 matches at 7 bases. Germline V CDR1 and CDR2: SGHRS, YFSETQ. The CDR3 length is 15 residues. The V and J ends lost 4 bases and 0 bases, in that order; junction bases with no gene match: 4. CDR3 coding DNA: TGCGCCAGCAGCCGGACAGGTCACTCCTACAATGAGCAGTTCTTC. The encoded protein is CASSRTGHSYNEQFF. The complete variable domain, with remaining parts taken from reference TRBV5-1 and TRBJ2-1, reads KAGVTQTPRYLIKTRGQQVTLSCSPISGHRSVSWYQQTPGQGLQFLFEYFSETQRNKGNFPGRFSGRQFSNSRSEMNVSTLELGDSALYLCASSRTGHSYNEQFFGPGTRLTVL.

This chain joins TRBV5-1 and TRBJ2-3, with 9 nucleotides matching TRBD2. Germline CDR1 and CDR2: SGHRS and YFSETQ. The CDR3 spans 16 residues. Germline trimming cut 4 bases from V and 3 bases from J; bases unmatched to any gene: 9. The CDR3 sequence is CASSAGGPGLTDTQYF. CDR3 coding DNA: TGCGCCAGCAGCGCGGGAGGGCCGGGTCTAACAGATACGCAGTATTTT.

The V and J genes are TRBV11-2 and TRBJ2-5; D remains ambiguous. From germline, CDR1 is SGHAT and CDR2 FQNNGV. Trimming pared 5 bases from V and 4 bases from J, leaving 11 bases between. This CDR3 has 13 residues. The CDR3 loop is CASSTVGRETQYF. As DNA, the CDR3 is TGTGCCAGCAGCACGGTAGGGCGAGAGACCCAGTACTTC.

The chain combines TRBV12-3 or TRBV12-4 with TRBJ2-1, with TRBD1 identical over 9 bases. The trim removed 5 bases at V and 1 base at J, leaving 3 bases unmatched. The CDR3 loop spans 15 amino acids. This CDR3 is CASSKGQGSYNEQFF. CDR3 nucleotide sequence: TGTGCCAGCAGTAAGGGACAGGGATCCTACAATGAGCAGTTCTTC.

Many counts were recorded for this clonotype. The V call is TRBV6-1, the J call TRBJ1-2; weak D call: TRBD1 (6 bases). Trimming left V 6 bases short and J 6 bases short, with 14 bases between. CDR3 length: 13 residues. Germline V gives CDR1 MNHNS, CDR2 SASEGT. CDR3 loop: CASRENRANGYTF. In DNA, the CDR3 is TGTGCCAGCAGGGAGAACAGGGCTAATGGCTACACCTTC.

This chain connects TRBV29-1 to TRBJ1-1; D not resolved. V was clipped by 5 bases and J by 0 bases, with 10 bases between them. CDR3 length equals 13 residues. Germline V gene data show CDR1 as SQVTM and CDR2 as ANQGSEA. For the CDR3, the DNA is TGCAGCGTTTTCAAGCCATTGAACACTGAAGCTTTCTTT. Encoded protein: CSVFKPLNTEAFF.

The sample holds a few counts of this clonotype. The rearrangement links TRBV5-6 to TRBJ1-1; 8 bases fit TRBD1. V dropped 4 bases and J dropped 7; count of bases not matched to a gene: 12. The germline V gene has CDR1 SGHDT and CDR2 YYEEEE. This CDR3 region has 15 residues. CDR3 nucleotides: TGTGCCAGCAGCATAGGGACAGGAGGTGTGGGTGAAGCTTTCTTT. Translation gives CASSIGTGGVGEAFF.

The genes are TRBV28 and TRBJ1-4; 8 nucleotides line up with TRBD1. The germline V gene has CDR1 MDHEN and CDR2 SYDVKM. J gave up 0 bases and V 6 bases, and 6 bases lay outside the gene matches. The length of the CDR3 is 16 residues. The CDR3 reads CASRRSGGATNEKLFF. CDR3 nucleotides: TGTGCCAGCAGACGTTCAGGGGGCGCAACTAATGAAAAACTGTTTTTT.

The chain couples TRBV29-1 to TRBJ2-7, with D tentatively TRBD1 (5 bases). Trimming pared 4 bases from V and 6 bases from J, leaving 16 bases between. The CDR3 extends over 13 amino acids. Germline CDR1 and CDR2: SQVTM and ANQGSEA. The CDR3 sequence is CSVGGLRGREQYF. CDR3 in DNA: TGCAGCGTTGGTGGGTTAAGGGGCCGCGAGCAGTACTTC.

This chain connects TRBV28 to TRBJ1-5; D remains ambiguous. CDR1 and CDR2 from the germline V gene are MDHEN and SYDVKM. V was pared by 6 bases and J by 6 bases, with 9 bases between. The CDR3 length is 12 residues. CDR3 DNA: TGTGCCAGCAGGGTAAAGAGTCAGCCCCAGCATTTT. This sequence encodes CASRVKSQPQHF. Variable domain in full (rest from reference TRBV28 and TRBJ1-5): DVKVTQSSRYLVKRTGEKVFLECVQDMDHENMFWYRQDPGLGLRLIYFSYDVKMKEKGDIPEGYSVSREKKERFSLILESASTNQTSMYLCASRVKSQPQHFGDGTRLSIL.

The rearrangement links TRBV20-1 to TRBJ2-1, with 12 nucleotides matching TRBD1. With 6 bases clipped from V and 8 bases from J, the junction kept 5 bases outside the gene matches. The CDR3 is made up of 13 amino acids. Per the germline V gene, CDR1 is DFQATT and CDR2 is SNEGSKA (reference sequence). The CDR3 nucleotides read TGCAGTGCCGGGACAGGGGGCCTCGATGAGCAGTTCTTC. As protein: CSAGTGGLDEQFF.